This T cell receptor (beta chain) was obtained from a study of CD8+ T cells in alopecia areata (dated by TCRdb to between 2017 and 2018). In the study overall: Treated patients were enrolled in an open-label pilot trial of oral tofacitinib, 5 to 10 mg twice daily, for moderate-to-severe alopecia areata. RNA came from the PAXgene miRNA kit for fixed scalp, the miRNeasy kit for PBMCs, and the RNeasy kit for mouse skin. Amplification of TCRbeta CDR3 regions was done by immunoSEQ multiplex PCR using 35 Vbeta forward primers and 13 Jbeta reverse primers. Patients on tofacitinib were biopsied at baseline and after 4 and 24 weeks of treatment, and several of the patients also had a later scalp biopsy. High-throughput TCRbeta sequencing was used to examine T cell clonal expansion in alopecia areata in both the C3H/HeJ mouse model and human patients. Tofacitinib was administered for 6 to 18 months, and 6 months of follow-up off drug were then conducted to assess delayed response and recurrence. Scalp clonality was compared across normal scalp (n=4), patchy alopecia areata scalp (n=8), and alopecia totalis/universalis scalp (n=8). For the treated patients, the SALT score, which quantifies what percentage of scalp surface area is affected, served as the measure of disease severity. Scalp tissue and sorted CD4+ and CD8+ peripheral blood T cells from patchy and totalis/universalis alopecia areata patients and from healthy controls were covered by human TCRbeta sequencing.

On this clone itself: There is no known antigen for this receptor. The sample holds no much larger clone one base away, and base qualities are not on file.

Measured from the cysteine to the phenylalanine, the CDR3 is 15 residues long. Just the 45-base CDR3 DNA is kept, in frame starting at base 1. Relative to germline, V is missing 4 bases and J is missing 7 bases, with 12 bases of the junction outside any gene match. The CDR1 and CDR2 encoded by the germline V gene are SQVTM and ANQGSEA. Findings and caveats that apply to the study as a whole: Higher clonality and more expanded CD8+ clones were observed in lesional scalp than in normal scalp, particularly in alopecia totalis/universalis, a finding suggestive of antigenic drive. Shared TCR sequences between patients were less evident than in mice, which may be partly attributable to HLA diversity in the patient population. Unlike mouse skin, which is dominated by gammadelta T cells, normal human skin has resident alphabeta T cells that are also sequenced, and this complicates analysis of the scalp TCR repertoire. Scalp clonality and the number of expanded CD8+ clones among the top 100 scalp clones were significantly decreased by tofacitinib. Because the treated cohort was small and had just a single nonresponder, larger studies are needed to establish links between baseline CD8+ expansion and response. Many expanded lesional clones were found to persist in scalp and blood during tofacitinib treatment, and relapse after treatment cessation may be partly explained by this persistence.

Reading the label with the study, this specimen's treatment or condition is: oral pan-JAK inhibitor, 5-10 mg twice daily. From alopecia areata patients, peripheral blood was collected along with lesional scalp punch biopsies. After PBMCs were isolated by density centrifugation and stained for CD3, CD4 and CD8, a FACSAria was used to sort CD4+ and CD8+ T cells. Libraries were built with the immunoSEQ multiplex PCR assay. RNA was extracted from all samples and reverse transcribed into cDNA, which served as template for TCR sequencing. SuperScript III was used to make first-strand cDNA, primed with a 2:1 mix of oligo-dT and random hexamers. A synthetic immune receptor repertoire was used to assess amplification bias, and residual bias was removed computationally. In the source study's methods: Raw reads were preprocessed to remove errors, and CDR3 was defined by IMGT conventions from the conserved cysteine to phenylalanine. Clonality was computed by normalizing Shannon entropy by log2 of the number of productive unique TCRs and subtracting the result from 1. Whether each scalp clone was CD4 or CD8 was inferred by checking scalp TCRbeta sequences against the CD4 and CD8 repertoires from sorted blood. Here the immuneACCESS table is served through TCRdb, limited to in-frame sequences with V and J called. Missing clones are a known gap in these copies; in checked studies unresolved V genes cover under half, and the rest lacks a known reason. The V and J calls and clone size are taken from that table; D and trimming were inferred from the DNA. The sample table holds about 200,000 clones, of which 35% to 45% were seen once. Together, the top ten hold roughly 0.45% of the sample.

This chain is built from TRBV29-1 and TRBJ2-2, and 7 bases in between align with TRBD2. The sequences come from CD4+ T cells sorted from blood, collected at roughly week 30, from a patient treated with tofacitinib. The sequence derives from a human donor with alopecia areata. The CDR3 loop reads CSVGIEAGAGGELFF. At the DNA level, the sequence is TGCAGCGTTGGGATTGAGGCGGGAGCGGGCGGGGAGCTGTTTTTT.